Below, one T cell receptor beta chain is given with its context. The antigen remains undetermined. PCR or immunohistochemistry showed mismatch repair deficiency in every enrolled patient. The TCR-sequenced patients were a few responders to pembrolizumab. The data are from a study of PD-1 blockade in mismatch repair-deficient tumors. Study-wide background: Enrolled about 2013-2017, patients had progressing, pretreated mismatch repair-deficient cancers of approximately 13 types.

General study points: Tumor-resident clones, often undetectable pretreatment in blood, expanded then contracted after pembrolizumab.

Germline V CDR1 and CDR2: GTSNPN, SVGIG (reference sequence). This CDR3 has 15 amino acids. With V trimmed by 1 base and J by 0 bases, 6 bases remained unmatched. Profiled with immunoSEQ multiplex PCR; TCRdb holds only in-frame clones, not every one. The sample has about 19,000 clones; over 70% are singletons. Sample: PBMCs, taken 52 weeks after starting pembrolizumab. This receptor was taken from an adult with mismatch repair-deficient cancer. The chain combines TRBV30 with TRBJ2-7; 7 bases are a match to TRBD1. In DNA form, the CDR3 reads TGTGCCTGGAGTGAGGGGGCCGCGAGCTCCTACGAGCAGTACTTC. It specifies CAWSEGAASSYEQYF.